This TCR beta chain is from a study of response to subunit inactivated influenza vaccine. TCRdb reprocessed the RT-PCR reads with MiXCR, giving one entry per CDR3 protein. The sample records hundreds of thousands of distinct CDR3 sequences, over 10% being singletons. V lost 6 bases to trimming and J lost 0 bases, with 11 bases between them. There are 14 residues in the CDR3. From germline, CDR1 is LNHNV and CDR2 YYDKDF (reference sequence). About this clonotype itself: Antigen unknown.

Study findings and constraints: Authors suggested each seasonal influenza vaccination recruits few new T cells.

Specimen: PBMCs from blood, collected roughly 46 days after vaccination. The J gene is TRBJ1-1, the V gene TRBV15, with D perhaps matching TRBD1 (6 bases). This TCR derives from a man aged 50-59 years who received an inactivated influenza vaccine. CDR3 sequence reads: CATRRTALNTEAFF. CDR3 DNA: TGTGCCACCAGACGGACAGCCCTGAACACTGAAGCTTTCTTT.